A selection of T cell receptor beta chains follows, all from one sample in a study of a mutant IDH1 vaccine in newly diagnosed glioma. TCRdb's table, derived via immunoSEQ multiplex PCR, lists solely in-frame clones and lacks some. In the table there are tens of thousands of clones, about nine tenths of which are singletons. The sample was PBMCs, taken from a glioma patient treated with radiotherapy, temozolomide or both. These receptors were taken from a man aged 30 to 39 with glioma. CDR3s leave out the opening cysteine and the closing phenylalanine or tryptophan. Not every row has a clone size; where given, it reads once, few, many or a size class.

clone_size | j_call | v_call | cdr3_aa
- | TRBJ2-5 | TRBV9 | ASSVRDRAETQY
- | TRBJ1-1 | TRBV10-3 | ATHQGNTEAF
once | TRBJ2-7 | TRBV5-6 | ASSPTTSFHEQY
- | TRBJ1-1 | TRBV27 | ASSHITLSGGSTEAF
- | TRBJ2-7 | TRBV19 | ASSMERGYEQY
- | TRBJ2-2 | TRBV5-6 | ASSYLRAGELF
- | TRBJ2-7 | TRBV1 | TSSRNDEQY
- | TRBJ2-7 | TRBV19 | ASSSGLPTSYEQY
- | TRBJ2-3 | TRBV6-1 | ASSDSGLATDTQY
- | TRBJ1-1 | TRBV27 | ASSLHRGTEAF
- | TRBJ2-7 | TRBV4-2 | ASSQEDRGPLVQY
- | TRBJ2-7 | TRBV19 | ASSIPGTATRQY
- | TRBJ2-7 | TRBV19 | ASSIGAGPYEQY
- | TRBJ2-7 | TRBV15 | ATSGPWGKQY
- | TRBJ2-7 | TRBV10-3 | AIRQGARGDPYEQY
- | TRBJ2-7 | TRBV4-1 | ASSQVYRADYEQY
- | TRBJ2-1 | TRBV5-4 | ASSFGTSGRKDEQF
- | TRBJ2-1 | TRBV5-4 | ASSLERANEQF